This T cell receptor (beta chain) was found in a study of CD8 T cells in Susac syndrome. The germline V gene has CDR1 SGDLS and CDR2 YYNGEE. V dropped 3 bases and J dropped 3; count of bases not matched to a gene: 8. This CDR3 has 16 residues. RNA totalling about 0.45 to 1 ug underwent reverse transcription with random hexamers. The immunoSEQ assay covered 54 Vbeta and 13 Jbeta segments for CDR3. A single record per CDR3 protein comes from TCRdb applying MiXCR to the immunoSEQ multiplex PCR reads. The repertoire holds fewer than 300,000 distinct CDR3 sequences, with roughly 81% as singletons. For this clonotype: Its antigen is as yet unknown.

In the multiple sclerosis control group, patients were treatment-naive and had stable or active relapsing-remitting disease. TEMRA cells were FACS-enriched, unlike CD8+ and CD4+ T cells, which were negatively isolated. Notes on the study in general: The study recognized that the number of individuals in its TCR sequencing and HLA analysis was relatively small.

This TCR was sampled from a human donor with multiple sclerosis. The chain recombines TRBV9 with TRBJ1-2; 10 bases align to TRBD1. The specimen sequenced was CD8+ T cells from PBMCs. The CDR3 DNA sequence: TGTGCCAGCAGCGGAACCGGGACAGGGGCGCACTATGGCTACACCTTC. It yields the protein CASSGTGTGAHYGYTF.